Sequencing of this T cell receptor (beta chain) was carried out in a study of cytomegalovirus exposure and HLA in healthy donors. The PCR made use of 60 Vbeta and 13 Jbeta primers. Libraries were prepared by immunoSEQ multiplex PCR; TCRdb keeps only in-frame clonotypes and omits some of them. Seen here are 100,000 or so clones, around 75% observed once, and the top ten hold under 1.5%. The sequenced sample was PBMCs. This receptor was obtained from a man in his forties or fifties in good health and CMV-seronegative.

This CDR3 is CASSPQTGDTQYF. The DNA of the CDR3 is TGTGCCAGCAGTCCACAGACAGGGGATACGCAGTATTTT. V is TRBV27 and J is TRBJ2-3; 7 bases fit TRBD1. The CDR3 extends over 13 amino acids. From germline, CDR1 is MNHEY and CDR2 SMNVEV (reference sequence). V was clipped by 5 bases and J by 6 bases; unmatched bases: 5.